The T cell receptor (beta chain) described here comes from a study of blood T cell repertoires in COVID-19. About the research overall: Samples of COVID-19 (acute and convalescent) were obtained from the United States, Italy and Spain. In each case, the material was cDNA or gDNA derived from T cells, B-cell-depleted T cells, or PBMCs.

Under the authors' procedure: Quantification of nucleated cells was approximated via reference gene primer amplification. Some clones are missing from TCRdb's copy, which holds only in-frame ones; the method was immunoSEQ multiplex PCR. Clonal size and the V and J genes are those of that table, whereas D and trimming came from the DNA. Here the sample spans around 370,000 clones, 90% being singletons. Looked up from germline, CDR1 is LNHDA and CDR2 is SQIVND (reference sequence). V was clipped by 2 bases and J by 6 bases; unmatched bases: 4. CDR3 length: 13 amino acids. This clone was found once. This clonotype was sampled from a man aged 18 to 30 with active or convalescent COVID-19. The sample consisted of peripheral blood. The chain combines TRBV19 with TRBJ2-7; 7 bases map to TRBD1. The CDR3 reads CASSIRGRGEQYF. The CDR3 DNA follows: TGTGCCAGTAGTATAAGGGGGCGAGGCGAGCAGTACTTC. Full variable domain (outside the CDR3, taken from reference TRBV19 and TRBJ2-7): DGGITQSPKYLFRKEGQNVTLSCEQNLNHDAMYWYRQDPGQGLRLIYYSQIVNDFQKGDIAEGYSVSREKKESFPLTVTSAQKNPTAFYLCASSIRGRGEQYFGPGTRLTVT.